This TCR beta chain was documented in a study of CD8 T cells in Susac syndrome. Across the study: Patients with Susac syndrome were, at the time of blood collection, therapy-naive, maintained on corticosteroids, or maintained on intravenous immunoglobulin alone.

An amount of RNA that ranged from about 0.45 to 1 ug was reverse transcribed with random hexamers. A multiplex approach, immunoSEQ multiplex PCR, amplified TCR beta CDR3 across 54 Vbeta and 13 Jbeta. TCRdb re-called the immunoSEQ multiplex PCR reads with MiXCR, one entry per CDR3 protein. The data show 95,000 to 150,000 distinct CDR3 sequences, about 93% seen once. Study-level results: Within total CD8+ repertoires, sixteen Susac-specific public clones were found, and within CD8+ TEMRA repertoires, roughly 5.

CDR3 size: 16 residues. V lost 0 bases and J lost 1, with 12 bases in between. Germline V CDR1 and CDR2: SGHRS, YFSETQ. TEMRA cells were enriched by FACS, while CD8+ and CD4+ T cells were obtained through a negative isolation that was performed magnetically. A single count supports this clonotype. The antigen remains undetermined. The clonotype comes from a human donor with Susac syndrome. The rearrangement links TRBV5-1 to TRBJ2-3; tentatively, D is TRBD2 (5 bases). Sequenced sample: CD8+ T cells from PBMCs. The CDR3 DNA reads as TGCGCCAGCAGCTTGGAACCCGTCGGGGGCACAGATACGCAGTATTTT. Translating it yields CASSLEPVGGTDTQYF.